The rows below give T cell receptor beta chains drawn from one sample of a study of T cells in Graves' hyperthyroidism and ophthalmopathy. TCRdb redid the calling of the multiplex PCR reads with MiXCR, one entry per CDR3 protein. The sample carries roughly 800,000 distinct CDR3 sequences, around 38% recorded once. The sequenced material came from blood. The source of these receptors is a man between 18 and 35 years old with Graves' hyperthyroidism. The CDR3 runs from the conserved cysteine through the conserved F or W. D genes are given only for firm matches. Some rows have no size entry. The others give once, few or many, or a class for an expanded clone.

TRBV20-1	TRBJ1-3	-	-	17	CSARDSGGLVGGNTIYF	TGCAGTGCTAGAGACTCGGGGGGGCTGGTTGGTGGAAACACCATATATTTT
TRBV20-1	TRBJ2-7	-	-	15	CSARDGDRLSYEQYF	TGCAGTGCTAGAGATGGTGACAGGCTCTCCTACGAGCAGTACTTC
TRBV19	TRBJ2-7	few	-	14	CASSPLAGGNEQYF	TGTGCCAGCAGTCCCCTGGCAGGGGGGAACGAGCAGTACTTC
TRBV5-1	TRBJ2-7	few	-	13	CASRPASTYEQYF	TGCGCCAGCAGGCCCGCTAGCACCTACGAGCAGTACTTC
TRBV5-1	TRBJ2-5	-	-	15	CASSPDGTIGETQYF	TGCGCCAGCAGCCCTGACGGCACTATTGGAGAGACCCAGTACTTC
TRBV7-9	TRBJ2-5	many	TRBD2	14	CASRETSGKETQYF	TGTGCCAGCAGGGAGACTAGCGGAAAAGAGACCCAGTACTTC
TRBV10-1	TRBJ1-1	-	TRBD1	14	CASSPLGTGSEAFF	TGTGCCAGCTCACCTCTCGGGACAGGGAGTGAAGCTTTCTTT
TRBV29-1	TRBJ1-3	once	-	8	CSVEEVVF	TGCAGCGTTGAAGAGGTAGTCTTT
TRBV10-3	TRBJ2-5	many	-	13	CAIMGDDGETQYF	TGTGCCATCATGGGCGACGATGGGGAGACCCAGTACTTC
TRBV7-6	TRBJ2-6	many	TRBD2	18	CASSPQLAGVTGANVLTF	TGTGCCAGCAGCCCTCAACTAGCGGGAGTAACTGGGGCCAACGTCCTGACTTTC
TRBV11-2	TRBJ2-7	-	-	13	CASSQRSASEQYF	TGTGCCAGCAGCCAAAGGAGTGCCAGCGAGCAGTACTTC
TRBV5-1	TRBJ2-7	-	TRBD1	16	CASSSRTGQVSYEQYF	TGCGCCAGCAGCTCGAGGACAGGACAGGTCTCCTACGAGCAGTACTTC
TRBV12-5	TRBJ1-2	-	-	12	CASGPGLKGYTF	TGTGCTAGTGGCCCGGGACTAAAAGGCTACACCTTC
TRBV14	TRBJ1-1	many	-	13	CASSADQNTEAFF	TGTGCCAGCAGTGCGGACCAGAACACTGAAGCTTTCTTT
TRBV20-1	TRBJ2-7	-	-	14	CSAARAGSKSEQYF	TGCAGTGCTGCTAGGGCGGGTTCCAAAAGCGAGCAGTACTTC
TRBV10-3	TRBJ1-6	-	-	14	CATYQQGGNSPLHF	TGTGCCACCTACCAACAGGGAGGCAATTCACCCCTCCACTTT
TRBV7-2	TRBJ1-5	many	-	11	CASSLNGPQHF	TGTGCCAGCAGCCTAAATGGCCCCCAGCATTTT
TRBV11-3	TRBJ1-1	once	-	16	CASSLGGGLGNTEAFF	TGTGCCAGCAGCTTAGGTGGGGGACTAGGAAACACTGAAGCTTTCTTT
TRBV9	TRBJ1-1	-	-	14	CASRRDVGNTEAFF	TGTGCCAGCAGACGGGACGTCGGGAACACTGAAGCTTTCTTT
TRBV5-6	TRBJ2-7	few	TRBD2	12	CATTSGTYEQYF	TGTGCCACGACTAGCGGAACCTACGAGCAGTACTTC
TRBV2	TRBJ1-3	few	-	13	CASSRVYGNTIYF	TGTGCCAGCAGTCGCGTCTATGGAAACACCATATATTTT
TRBV7-8	TRBJ1-2	many	-	12	CASSFQGWGYTF	TGTGCCAGCAGCTTCCAGGGTTGGGGCTACACCTTC
TRBV10-3	TRBJ2-3	-	-	15	CAISDPRSVTDTQYF	TGTGCCATCAGTGACCCCCGGTCCGTCACAGATACGCAGTATTTT
TRBV2	TRBJ2-7	-	TRBD2	15	CASSDPGLAVPEQYF	TGTGCCAGCAGTGATCCGGGACTAGCTGTCCCCGAGCAGTACTTC
TRBV20-1	TRBJ2-7	few	TRBD1	14	CSSVGQGIPYEQYF	TGCAGTTCCGTGGGACAGGGAATTCCCTACGAGCAGTACTTC
TRBV7-2	TRBJ1-1	-	-	17	CASSLTATGGVNTEAFF	TGTGCCAGCAGCCTTACCGCGACAGGAGGCGTGAACACTGAAGCTTTCTTT
TRBV20-1	TRBJ1-4	once	-	17	CSARDWSAGATNEKLFF	TGCAGTGCTAGAGATTGGTCCGCAGGGGCAACTAATGAAAAACTGTTTTTT
TRBV7-2	TRBJ2-7	few	-	14	CASSFRDFSYEQYF	TGTGCCAGCAGCTTCCGGGACTTCTCCTACGAGCAGTACTTC
TRBV10-3	TRBJ2-2	many	-	15	CAIGETGANTGELFF	TGTGCCATCGGGGAAACGGGGGCGAACACCGGGGAGCTGTTTTTT
TRBV29-1	TRBJ2-7	-	-	13	CSVVGAGYYEQYF	TGCAGCGTTGTCGGGGCGGGTTACTACGAGCAGTACTTC
TRBV9	TRBJ1-2	many	-	15	CASSVGTEANYGYTF	TGTGCCAGCAGCGTAGGGACAGAAGCTAACTATGGCTACACCTTC
TRBV7-9	TRBJ2-2	few	-	16	CASSSRLSSNTGELFF	TGTGCCAGCAGCTCACGACTCTCTTCGAACACCGGGGAGCTGTTTTTT
TRBV7-9	TRBJ2-7	-	-	15	CAGSLGVSASYEQYF	TGTGCCGGCAGCTTAGGGGTATCGGCTTCTTACGAGCAGTACTTC
TRBV6-5	TRBJ2-7	-	-	12	CASSRWASEQYF	TGTGCCAGCAGTCGCTGGGCCTCCGAGCAGTACTTC
TRBV15	TRBJ2-6	-	TRBD2	15	CATSRGLSGTYVLTF	TGTGCCACCAGCAGAGGTCTGAGCGGGACCTACGTCCTGACTTTC
TRBV4-1	TRBJ2-5	-	-	15	CASSQDADSGETQYF	TGCGCCAGCAGCCAAGATGCGGACAGCGGGGAGACCCAGTACTTC
TRBV5-1	TRBJ1-2	-	-	15	CASSIDSQARGGYTF	TGCGCCAGCAGCATTGATTCCCAGGCTCGTGGTGGCTACACCTTC
TRBV5-5	TRBJ2-2	-	TRBD1	14	CASRPGGSTGELFF	TGTGCCAGCAGACCAGGGGGATCCACCGGGGAGCTGTTTTTT
TRBV10-3	TRBJ1-1	many	-	12	CAISGSDTEAFF	TGTGCCATCAGTGGCTCGGACACTGAAGCTTTCTTT
TRBV20-1	TRBJ1-5	many	-	13	CSASRPGDQPQHF	TGCAGTGCTAGTCGGCCCGGCGATCAGCCCCAGCATTTT
TRBV12-3/TRBV12-4	TRBJ2-7	-	-	16	CASSLGWGLGSYEQYF	TGTGCCAGCAGTCTGGGGTGGGGGTTAGGGTCCTACGAGCAGTACTTC
TRBV20-1	TRBJ2-5	few	-	12	CSASGQLETQYF	TGCAGTGCTAGCGGACAGTTAGAGACCCAGTACTTC
TRBV20-1	TRBJ2-5	few	-	14	CSAKRDIERETQYF	TGCAGTGCTAAGCGGGACATAGAAAGGGAGACCCAGTACTTC
TRBV7-9	TRBJ2-5	-	-	14	CASSPLRQQETQYF	TGTGCCAGCAGCCCTTTGCGGCAGCAAGAGACCCAGTACTTC
TRBV2	TRBJ1-1	-	-	14	CASSTDGANTEAFF	TGTGCCAGCAGTACGGACGGGGCGAACACTGAAGCTTTCTTT
TRBV2	TRBJ2-5	few	TRBD1	17	CASSYTRDRGHQETQYF	TGTGCCAGCAGTTATACCCGGGACAGGGGCCACCAAGAGACCCAGTACTTC
TRBV7-2	TRBJ2-7	-	-	14	CASSSSLGLYEQYF	TGTGCCAGCAGCTCCTCCCTGGGCCTCTACGAGCAGTACTTC
TRBV7-9	TRBJ1-5	-	TRBD1	17	CASSRGVTQGGNQPQHF	TGTGCCAGCAGTCGAGGGGTCACACAGGGGGGCAATCAGCCCCAGCATTTT
TRBV29-1	TRBJ2-7	-	-	11	CSFYRTYEQYF	TGCAGCTTTTACAGGACCTACGAGCAGTACTTC
TRBV9	TRBJ2-5	-	-	15	CASSGGGGAMETQYF	TGTGCCAGCAGCGGCGGAGGAGGGGCAATGGAGACCCAGTACTTC
TRBV9	TRBJ1-4	few	-	15	CASSLLSATNEKLFF	TGTGCCAGCAGTTTACTCAGTGCAACTAATGAAAAACTGTTTTTT
TRBV29-1	TRBJ2-5	many	-	11	CSVDMEETQYF	TGCAGCGTTGATATGGAAGAGACCCAGTACTTC
TRBV27	TRBJ2-7	-	TRBD1	17	CASSSLRTGVSSYEQYF	TGTGCCAGCAGTTCGCTCAGAACAGGGGTCAGCTCCTACGAGCAGTACTTC
TRBV29-1	TRBJ1-2	-	-	12	CSLGEGYMGYTF	TGCAGCTTAGGAGAAGGGTACATGGGCTACACCTTC
TRBV6-1	TRBJ1-1	-	-	13	CASSEGTGLVAFF	TGTGCCAGCAGTGAAGGGACCGGACTAGTAGCTTTCTTT
TRBV9	TRBJ2-7	-	-	15	CASSAPGKGLYEQYF	TGTGCCAGCAGCGCACCGGGGAAAGGCCTCTACGAGCAGTACTTC
TRBV19	TRBJ1-5	-	-	15	CASSRQDLGNQPQHF	TGTGCCAGTAGTCGACAGGACCTGGGGAATCAGCCCCAGCATTTT
TRBV20-1	TRBJ2-5	-	TRBD2	15	CSARDRASGVETQYF	TGCAGTGCTAGAGATCGGGCTAGCGGGGTAGAGACCCAGTACTTC